This T cell receptor beta chain was documented in a study of early T cells in non-severe SARS-CoV-2 infection. The junction had 5 bases not matched to a gene; V was cut back by 6 bases and J by 6 bases. From germline, CDR1 is DFQATT and CDR2 SNEGSKA (reference sequence). This CDR3 has 13 residues. In TCRdb, the 5' RACE reads were re-called with MiXCR into one record per CDR3 protein. The repertoire consists of about 48,000 distinct CDR3 sequences, with approximately 9.8% occurring once and the leading ten covering 7.5% to 9%. This clonotype has at least ten counts. Sequencing was done on a sample of whole blood. The rearrangement uses TRBV20-1 and TRBJ2-7, with 13 bases fitting TRBD2. The receptor was derived from an adult who was a healthcare worker with PCR-confirmed SARS-CoV-2 infection or an uninfected control (not recorded which). CDR3 sequence reads: CSASGTSGTEQYF. DNA of the CDR3: TGCAGTGCATCCGGGACTAGCGGGACCGAGCAGTACTTC.